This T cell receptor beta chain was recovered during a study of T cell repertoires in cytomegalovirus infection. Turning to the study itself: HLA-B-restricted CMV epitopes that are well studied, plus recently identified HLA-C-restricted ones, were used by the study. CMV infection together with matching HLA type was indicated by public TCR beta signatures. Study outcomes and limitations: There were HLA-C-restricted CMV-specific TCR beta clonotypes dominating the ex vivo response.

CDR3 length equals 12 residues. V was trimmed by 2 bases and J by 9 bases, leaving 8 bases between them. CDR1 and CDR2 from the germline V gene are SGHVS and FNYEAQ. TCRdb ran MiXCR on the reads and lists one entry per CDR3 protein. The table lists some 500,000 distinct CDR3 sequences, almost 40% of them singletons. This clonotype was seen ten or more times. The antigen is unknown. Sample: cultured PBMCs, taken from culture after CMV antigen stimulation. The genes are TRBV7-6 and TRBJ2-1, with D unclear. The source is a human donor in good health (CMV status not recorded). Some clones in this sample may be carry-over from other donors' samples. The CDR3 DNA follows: TGTGCCAGCAGCTTAAGGGCTGGTGAGCAGTTCTTC. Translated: CASSLRAGEQFF. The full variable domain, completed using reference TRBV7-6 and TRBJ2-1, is GAGVSQSPRYKVTKRGQDVALRCDPISGHVSLYWYRQALGQGPEFLTYFNYEAQQDKSGLPNDRFSAERPEGSISTLTIQRTEQRDSAMYRCASSLRAGEQFFGPGTRLTVL.